The 16 T cell receptor beta chains below come from one sample, sequenced in a study of blood T cell repertoires in COVID-19. TCRdb keeps only in-frame clones here, not all; method: immunoSEQ multiplex PCR. Of around 300,000 clones in the sample, around 87% were seen once. The sequencing input was peripheral blood. These TCRs come from a man younger than 35 with active or convalescent COVID-19.

This rearrangement joins TRBV25-1 to TRBJ1-3; weak D call: TRBD1 (6 bases). V lost 6 bases, J lost 3 bases, and 12 bases lay in between. Germline CDR1 MGHDK, CDR2 SYGVNS. The CDR3 covers 14 residues. CDR3 protein: CASSRGPDGNTIYF. CDR3 sequence (DNA): TGTGCCAGCAGCAGGGGTCCGGATGGAAACACCATATATTTT. Looking up the rest from reference TRBV25-1 and TRBJ1-3 gives the full variable domain: EADIYQTPRYLVIGTGKKITLECSQTMGHDKMYWYQQDPGMELHLIHYSYGVNSTEKGDLSSESTVSRIRTEHFPLTLESARPSHTSQYLCASSRGPDGNTIYFGEGSWLTVV.

This chain links TRBV5-4 with TRBJ2-3; D is possibly TRBD1 (6 bases). V was clipped by 2 bases and J by 0 bases, with 10 bases between them. In germline, CDR1 is SGHNT, CDR2 YYREEE (reference sequence). The CDR3 is made up of 15 amino acids. The chain's CDR3 is CASSLKQGSTDTQYF. CDR3 coding DNA: TGTGCCAGCAGCTTAAAACAGGGAAGCACAGATACGCAGTATTTT. Based on the CDR3 plus reference TRBV5-4 and TRBJ2-3, the full variable domain is ETGVTQSPTHLIKTRGQQVTLRCSSQSGHNTVSWYQQALGQGPQFIFQYYREEENGRGNFPPRFSGLQFPNYSSELNVNALELDDSALYLCASSLKQGSTDTQYFGPGTRLTVL.

As regards this clone: The same CDR3 can be traced to other DNA sequences in this sample. This chain uses TRBV9 with TRBJ1-2, with D perhaps matching TRBD1 (6 bases). There are 12 residues in the CDR3. V lost 3 bases to trimming and J lost 5 bases, with 8 bases between them. Germline CDR1 and CDR2: SGDLS and YYNGEE. CDR3 protein: CASSDRVYGYTF. The CDR3, as DNA: TGTGCCAGCAGCGACAGGGTTTATGGCTACACCTTC.

This chain connects TRBV12-3 or TRBV12-4 to TRBJ2-7, with TRBD2 as a possible D gene (5 bases). CDR3 length equals 13 residues. V was cut by 4 bases and J by 6 bases, with 13 bases left in between. The CDR3 DNA reads as TGTGCCAGCAGTTCAGGACTTGCCCTCGAGCAGTACTTC. Translated, it gives CASSSGLALEQYF.

This sequence joins TRBV2 and TRBJ2-7; 7 bases line up with TRBD2. The V and J ends lost 8 bases and 5 bases, in that order; junction bases with no gene match: 9. Germline assignment: CDR1 SNHLY and CDR2 FYNNEI. The CDR3 consists of 13 residues. The CDR3 loop is CASSGRAPHEQYF. For the CDR3, the DNA is TGTGCCAGCTCGGGGAGGGCCCCTCACGAGCAGTACTTC. Looking up the rest from reference TRBV2 and TRBJ2-7 gives the full variable domain: EPEVTQTPSHQVTQMGQEVILRCVPISNHLYFYWYRQILGQKVEFLVSFYNNEISEKSEIFDDQFSVERPDGSNFTLKIRSTKLEDSAMYFCASSGRAPHEQYFGPGTRLTVT.

This clone occurred once. The rearrangement links TRBV2 to TRBJ2-1; 9 bases fit TRBD1. Germline V lookup: CDR1 SNHLY, CDR2 FYNNEI. V was pared by 5 bases and J by 9 bases, with 8 bases of the junction left unmatched. This CDR3 has 14 residues. CDR3 sequence reads: CASSLTGGAAEQFF. The CDR3 nucleotides read TGTGCCAGCAGTCTGACAGGGGGAGCGGCTGAGCAGTTCTTC.

The chain couples TRBV4-3 to TRBJ2-5, with TRBD1 matching 9 bases. Germline assignment: CDR1 LGHNA and CDR2 YSLEER. V shed 5 bases and J 4 bases; nucleotides not matched to a gene: 8. The CDR3 has 15 residues. CDR3 bases: TGCGCCAGCAGCGACGACACAGGGGGCGGAGAGACCCAGTACTTC. Its translation is CASSDDTGGGETQYF.

V is TRBV7-9 and J is TRBJ2-7; TRBD1 aligns across 9 bases. The germline gives CDR1 SEHNR, CDR2 FQNEAQ (reference sequence). The CDR3 spans 14 residues. V shed 5 bases and J 7 bases; nucleotides not matched to a gene: 9. CDR3 residues: CASSPRDRVLEQYF. DNA of the CDR3: TGTGCCAGCAGCCCCCGGGACAGGGTCCTTGAGCAGTACTTC.

This sequence joins TRBV5-4 and TRBJ2-7; 9 bases match TRBD2. The CDR3 is 15 residues long. In germline, CDR1 is SGHNT, CDR2 YYREEE (reference sequence). With 7 bases clipped from V and 2 bases from J, the junction kept 10 bases outside the gene matches. Here the CDR3 reads CASQPQASGTYEQYF. In DNA form, the CDR3 reads TGTGCCAGCCAGCCTCAGGCTAGCGGGACCTACGAGCAGTACTTC.

The chain recombines TRBV2 with TRBJ2-5; D might be TRBD2 (5 bases). The CDR3 loop spans 13 amino acids. Per the germline V gene, CDR1 is SNHLY and CDR2 is FYNNEI. V lost 6 bases, J lost 2 bases, and 10 bases lay in between. In nucleotides, the CDR3 is TGTGCCAGCAGCGCGGGCCTTCAAGAGACCCAGTACTTC. It specifies CASSAGLQETQYF.

V gene TRBV11-2 combines with J gene TRBJ1-4; perhaps TRBD1 as D (6 bases). The germline CDR1 and CDR2 sequences are SGHAT and FQNNGV. The CDR3 spans 18 residues. Deletions cut 2 bases from V and 4 bases from J, with 20 bases between. CDR3: CASSLMRGRPHGNEKLFF. The DNA for the CDR3 is TGTGCCAGCAGCTTAATGCGGGGGCGCCCCCACGGTAATGAAAAACTGTTTTTT.

The DNA for the CDR3 is TGTGCCAGCAGCGTAGATGGGACAGTCACAGATACGCAGTATTTT. This encodes CASSVDGTVTDTQYF. This chain connects TRBV9 to TRBJ2-3, with 7 bases aligning to TRBD1. This CDR3 region has 15 residues. Germline CDR1 and CDR2: SGDLS and YYNGEE. Losses at the gene ends were 0 bases for V and 2 bases for J; bases not matched to a gene: 3.

V is TRBV29-1 and J is TRBJ1-2; D is ambiguous. Trimming left V 2 bases short and J 1 base short, with 14 bases between. The germline V gene encodes CDR1 SQVTM and CDR2 ANQGSEA. The CDR3 extends over 15 amino acids. In nucleotides, the CDR3 is TGCAGCGTTGAACCCGGGTTGGCCCTTAACTATGGCTACACCTTC. Translating it yields CSVEPGLALNYGYTF. The complete variable domain, with remaining parts taken from reference TRBV29-1 and TRBJ1-2, reads SAVISQKPSRDICQRGTSLTIQCQVDSQVTMMFWYRQQPGQSLTLIATANQGSEATYESGFVIDKFPISRPNLTFSTLTVSNMSPEDSSIYLCSVEPGLALNYGYTFGSGTRLTVV.

This chain uses TRBV2 with TRBJ1-4; perhaps TRBD1 as D (6 bases). Per germline, CDR1 SNHLY and CDR2 FYNNEI. The CDR3 is 15 residues long. The germline V and J ends were trimmed by 8 bases and 7 bases, with 20 bases remaining between them. CDR3 in DNA: TGTGCCAGCCACCCCCTTCAGGGGAAAGGTGAAAAACTGTTTTTT. Encoded protein: CASHPLQGKGEKLFF.

This clone showed up just once. The rearrangement links TRBV19 to TRBJ1-2; D unresolved. V lost 3 bases and J 3 bases, leaving 8 bases between the germline ends. The CDR3 is made up of 13 amino acids. CDR1 and CDR2 from the germline V gene are LNHDA and SQIVND (reference sequence). In DNA, the CDR3 is TGTGCCAGTAGTATCCAGTTATACTATGGCTACACCTTC. Translation gives CASSIQLYYGYTF.

The CDR3 nucleotides are TGCGCCAGCAGCTTGGGCGGTTCCGGGGATACGCAGTATTTT. It encodes CASSLGGSGDTQYF. This chain uses TRBV5-1 with TRBJ2-3; D uncertain. V lost 0 bases, J lost 6 bases, and 11 bases lay in between. The CDR3 length is 14 residues. Germline CDR1 reads SGHRS; CDR2 reads YFSETQ.